This TCR beta chain came from a study of cytotoxic CD8 clonotypes in ibrutinib-treated CLL. Overall study context: Samples yielded averages of roughly 250,000 productive templates and fewer than 95,000 productive rearrangements. Overall study findings and caveats: Under treatment, the uncommon public clonotypes either contracted or remained stable.

The protocol was immunoSEQ multiplex PCR, while the TCRdb copy is restricted to in-frame clones and leaves out a portion. The data contain approximately 170,000 clones, approximately 91% of them singletons. As concerns this clone: Its antigen is as yet unknown.

Germline CDR1 is SGHNT and CDR2 is YENEEA. The V and J ends lost 5 bases and 7 bases, in that order; junction bases with no gene match: 3. The CDR3 is made up of 12 amino acids. This receptor was identified in a human donor with chronic lymphocytic leukemia. This material consisted of PBMCs, taken at disease progression, from a patient treated with ibrutinib. The chain joins TRBV11-3 to TRBJ2-7; the match to TRBD1 covers 9 bases. CDR3 sequence reads: CASSRDRAEQYF. The CDR3 nucleotides are TGTGCCAGCAGCCGGGACAGGGCTGAGCAGTACTTC.